This is a list of T cell receptor beta chains from one sample in a study of control samples from healthy donors and cancer patients. Some clones are missing from TCRdb's copy, which holds only in-frame ones; the method was immunoSEQ multiplex PCR. The sample holds around 57,000 clones; 80% to 95% are singletons and the top ten take 0.75% to 0.95%. Sequenced material: PBMCs. The receptors derive from a man aged 25-45 years with colorectal cancer. Both conserved end residues are part of each CDR3. The D gene is left open where the match is weak. The listing skips clone size in some rows; elsewhere it reads once, few, many or a size class.

v_call,d_call,clone_size,j_call,cdr3_aa,cdr3_nt
TRBV7-9,NA,NA,TRBJ1-1,CASGFEVGLNTEAFF,TGTGCCAGCGGTTTTGAGGTGGGCTTGAACACTGAAGCTTTCTTT
TRBV12-3/TRBV12-4,NA,NA,TRBJ1-2,CASSLASYYGYTF,TGTGCCAGCAGTTTGGCCTCCTACTATGGCTACACCTTC
TRBV29-1,NA,NA,TRBJ1-1,CSVDEGLDTEAFF,TGCAGCGTTGATGAGGGATTGGACACTGAAGCTTTCTTT
TRBV7-9,NA,NA,TRBJ1-6,CASSEVRDPNSPLHF,TGTGCCAGCAGCGAAGTCCGGGACCCAAATTCACCCCTCCACTTT
TRBV19,TRBD2,NA,TRBJ2-1,CASSIGEAGGPYEQFF,TGTGCCAGTAGTATAGGGGAAGCGGGGGGGCCCTATGAGCAGTTCTTC
TRBV29-1,NA,once,TRBJ2-4,CSVDTGFIQYF,TGCAGCGTTGACACCGGCTTCATTCAGTACTTC
TRBV7-8,NA,NA,TRBJ1-2,CASSRDTF,TGTGCCAGCAGCCGGGACACCTTC
TRBV2,TRBD1,NA,TRBJ1-2,CASSGTGNYGYTF,TGTGCCAGCAGTGGGACAGGGAACTATGGCTACACCTTC
TRBV3-1/TRBV3-2,NA,once,TRBJ1-2,CASSQDSGFGYTF,TGTGCCAGCAGCCAAGACTCAGGGTTTGGCTACACCTTC
TRBV6-5,NA,NA,TRBJ2-2,CASSYSEAGELFF,TGTGCCAGCAGTTACTCAGAAGCCGGGGAGCTGTTTTTT
TRBV18,NA,NA,TRBJ2-3,CASSRTGDTQYF,TGTGCCAGCTCACGGACCGGAGATACGCAGTATTTT
TRBV3-1/TRBV3-2,NA,NA,TRBJ1-3,CASSQRGGGNTIYF,TGTGCCAGCAGCCAAAGGGGAGGGGGAAACACCATATATTTT
TRBV5-4,TRBD2,NA,TRBJ2-6,CASRGTIGANVLTF,TGTGCCAGCAGGGGGACTATTGGGGCCAACGTCCTGACTTTC
TRBV12-5,NA,NA,TRBJ2-1,CASGLVRSNNEQFF,TGTGCTAGTGGTTTGGTACGGTCGAACAATGAGCAGTTCTTC
TRBV12-5,TRBD1,NA,TRBJ2-1,CASGLQGLNEQFF,TGTGCTAGTGGTTTACAGGGGCTCAATGAGCAGTTCTTC
TRBV13,TRBD2,NA,TRBJ2-2,CASSLEVAGDDTGELFF,TGTGCCAGCAGCTTAGAGGTCGCGGGGGACGACACCGGGGAGCTGTTTTTT
TRBV7-6,NA,NA,TRBJ1-1,CASSSQGLNTEAFF,TGTGCCAGCAGCTCACAGGGTCTGAACACTGAAGCTTTCTTT
TRBV19,NA,NA,TRBJ1-5,CASRIEYSPNQPQHF,TGTGCCAGTAGGATAGAGTACAGTCCCAATCAGCCCCAGCATTTT
TRBV11-2,NA,NA,TRBJ2-3,CASSLGRVDTQYF,TGTGCCAGCAGCTTAGGCAGAGTCGATACGCAGTATTTT
TRBV19,NA,NA,TRBJ2-6,CASSIKALDRIVPGANVLTF,TGTGCCAGTAGTATAAAGGCGCTGGACAGAATTGTTCCTGGGGCCAACGTCCTGACTTTC
TRBV29-1,TRBD1,NA,TRBJ2-4,CSVEAGGNIQYF,TGCAGCGTTGAAGCAGGGGGAAACATTCAGTACTTC
TRBV5-5,NA,NA,TRBJ2-3,CASSLGTSGDTQYF,TGTGCCAGCAGCTTGGGAACATCCGGGGATACGCAGTATTTT
TRBV6-5,NA,once,TRBJ1-1,CASNPQGPMNTEAFF,TGTGCCAGCAATCCCCAGGGGCCGATGAACACTGAAGCTTTCTTT
TRBV7-2,TRBD1,NA,TRBJ1-3,CASSLRGGTGNTIYF,TGTGCCAGCAGCTTGAGAGGGGGCACTGGAAACACCATATATTTT
TRBV2,NA,NA,TRBJ2-7,CASGLKGFITNEQYF,TGTGCCAGCGGGTTGAAGGGATTCATCACCAACGAGCAGTACTTC
TRBV7-2,TRBD1,NA,TRBJ1-2,CASSLGTGSNYGYTF,TGTGCCAGCAGCTTGGGGACAGGGTCTAACTATGGCTACACCTTC
TRBV19,NA,NA,TRBJ1-1,CASSIRVGNTEAFF,TGTGCCAGTAGTATTCGGGTCGGCAACACTGAAGCTTTCTTT
TRBV19,NA,NA,TRBJ1-1,CASRPAPRSQAFF,TGTGCCAGTAGACCTGCCCCTAGGTCCCAGGCTTTCTTT
TRBV7-2,TRBD2,NA,TRBJ2-1,CASSLGTSGSYNEQFF,TGTGCCAGCAGCTTGGGGACTAGCGGGTCCTACAATGAGCAGTTCTTC
TRBV7-4,NA,NA,TRBJ1-4,CASSFRGVGKLFF,TGTGCCAGCAGCTTTCGGGGGGTTGGAAAACTGTTTTTT
TRBV12-3/TRBV12-4,NA,NA,TRBJ1-1,CASSPLGTEAFF,TGTGCCAGCAGTCCTTTAGGCACTGAAGCTTTCTTT
TRBV6-1,NA,once,TRBJ1-2,CASSEQALPNYGYTF,TGTGCCAGCAGTGAACAAGCCCTCCCTAACTATGGCTACACCTTC
TRBV9,TRBD1,NA,TRBJ2-2,CASSEGTGNTGELFF,TGTGCCAGCAGCGAGGGGACAGGGAACACCGGGGAGCTGTTTTTT
TRBV6-5,NA,NA,TRBJ1-5,CASRGAGNQPQHF,TGTGCCAGCAGGGGGGCTGGCAATCAGCCCCAGCATTTT
TRBV19,NA,NA,TRBJ2-3,CASSISGGSTDTQYF,TGTGCCAGTAGTATAAGCGGTGGGAGCACAGATACGCAGTATTTT
TRBV10-1,NA,NA,TRBJ1-6,CASSAGADSPLHF,TGCGCCAGCAGTGCGGGGGCGGATTCACCCCTCCACTTT
TRBV6-5,TRBD1,NA,TRBJ1-2,CASSRQGAADYGYTF,TGTGCCAGCAGTCGACAGGGCGCAGCGGACTATGGCTACACCTTC
TRBV30,NA,NA,TRBJ1-6,CAWSLGTVNSPLHF,TGTGCCTGGAGCTTAGGTACGGTCAATTCACCCCTCCACTTT
TRBV11-2,NA,NA,TRBJ1-1,CASSLPRRGVMNTEAFF,TGTGCCAGCAGCTTACCCCGAAGGGGAGTGATGAACACTGAAGCTTTCTTT
TRBV27,NA,NA,TRBJ1-5,CASSLSPGGGQPQHF,TGTGCCAGCAGTTTAAGCCCAGGCGGGGGCCAGCCCCAGCATTTT
TRBV4-3,NA,NA,TRBJ1-2,CASSQRWGAGYGYTF,TGCGCCAGCAGCCAGAGATGGGGCGCTGGCTATGGCTACACCTTC
TRBV6-5,NA,NA,TRBJ2-2,CASASRRATGELFF,TGTGCCAGCGCCTCTCGGAGGGCGACCGGGGAGCTGTTTTTT
TRBV5-1,NA,NA,TRBJ2-1,CASSLSSRSDNEQFF,TGCGCCAGCAGCTTGTCGAGCAGATCCGACAATGAGCAGTTCTTC
TRBV7-2,NA,few,TRBJ2-1,CASSLVEPLVNEQFF,TGTGCCAGCAGCTTAGTGGAACCCCTTGTCAATGAGCAGTTCTTC